This T cell receptor (beta chain) was recorded in a study of blood T cell repertoires in COVID-19. In the study overall: The study drew acute and convalescent COVID-19 samples from the United States, Italy and Spain. The analysed material was cDNA or gDNA that came from T cells, B-cell-depleted T cells, or PBMCs.

In the original workflow: For nucleated cells, counts were estimated from reference gene primer amplification. The repertoire was sequenced with immunoSEQ multiplex PCR; TCRdb's copy has only in-frame clones and lacks some. Clone size and V and J calls were adopted from that table, with D and trimming inferred from the DNA. The sample includes some 130,000 clones, roughly 90% of them seen just once. The V gene lost 8 bases and the J gene lost 3 bases, with 16 bases spanning the gap. From germline, CDR1 is MDHEN and CDR2 SYDVKM. This CDR3 contains 14 residues. The V call is TRBV28, the J call TRBJ1-2; tentative D call: TRBD1 (5 bases). The TCR sequence derives from a man aged 50-59 years with active COVID-19. The sequenced material came from peripheral blood. The chain's CDR3 is CASRIGGADYGYTF. CDR3 DNA sequence: TGTGCCAGCCGAATCGGCGGGGCGGACTATGGCTACACCTTC.